The text below deals with one T cell receptor (beta chain). Antigen: not known. Positive CCR7 selection of CD45RO-negative cells yielded the naive CD8 cells, and terminally differentiated effector memory CD45RA+ cells were excluded. TCRdb keeps only in-frame clones here, not all; method: immunoSEQ multiplex PCR. The sample shows 600,000 or so clones, 90% to 95% of them seen only once. This record comes from a study of shared clonotypes between healthy human individuals. Findings of the study overall: Generally, naive subsets came out with larger estimated richness than memory subsets.

CDR3 length equals 14 residues. Trimming took 5 bases from V and 2 from J; bases not matched to a gene: 3. Germline V CDR1 and CDR2: SNHLY, FYNNEI. Sequenced input: naive CD8+ T cells sorted from blood. This chain uses TRBV2 with TRBJ2-1; TRBD1 matches 7 bases. This receptor was identified in a woman between 25 and 40 years old in good health. CDR3 region: CASSSQGTYNEQFF. CDR3 DNA sequence: TGTGCCAGCAGTTCACAGGGGACCTACAATGAGCAGTTCTTC.